This T cell receptor beta chain was identified during a study of blood T cell repertoires in COVID-19. Original handling: Amplification of reference gene primers was used by the study to estimate nucleated cell counts. Here immunoSEQ multiplex PCR was the method, and the copy in TCRdb shows in-frame clones only, minus some. That table is the source of V, J and clone size, and D and trimming were worked out from the DNA. The sample has more than 150,000 clones, 70% to 90% seen once; the top ten hold roughly 9.2%. This CDR3 contains 14 residues. Trimming took 6 bases from V and 12 from J; bases not matched to a gene: 10. Germline lookup yields CDR1 MNHEY and CDR2 SVGAGI.

The chain links TRBV6-5 to TRBJ2-1; 11 bases are shared with TRBD2. Sequencing was performed on peripheral blood. The source of this sequence is a woman of 80 years or more with acute or convalescent COVID-19. The CDR3 bases are TGTGCCAGCAGGTTAGCGGGGGGGCTTAAGTGGCAGTTCTTC. It yields the protein CASRLAGGLKWQFF.